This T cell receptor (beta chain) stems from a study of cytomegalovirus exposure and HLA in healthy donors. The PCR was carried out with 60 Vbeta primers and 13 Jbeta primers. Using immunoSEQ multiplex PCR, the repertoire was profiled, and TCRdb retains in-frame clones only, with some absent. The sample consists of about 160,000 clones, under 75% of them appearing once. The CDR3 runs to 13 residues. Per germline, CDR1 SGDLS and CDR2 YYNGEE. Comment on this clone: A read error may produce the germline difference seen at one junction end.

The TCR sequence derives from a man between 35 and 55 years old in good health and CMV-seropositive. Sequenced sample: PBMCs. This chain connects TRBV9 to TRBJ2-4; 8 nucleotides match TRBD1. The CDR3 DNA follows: TGTGCCAGCAGCGTAGTGGGGACAGGTCTTCCCATCTTC. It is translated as CASSVVGTGLPIF. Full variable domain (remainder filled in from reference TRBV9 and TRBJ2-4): DSGVTQTPKHLITATGQRVTLRCSPRSGDLSVYWYQQSLDQGLQFLIQYYNGEERAKGNILERFSAQQFPDLHSELNLSSLELGDSALYFCASSVVGTGLPIFGAGTRLSVL.